Presented here are 21 T cell receptor beta chains from one specimen sequenced in a study of PD-1 blockade in classical Hodgkin lymphoma. Sequenced by immunoSEQ multiplex PCR; TCRdb stores in-frame clones only, minus some. The sample has about 25,000 clones, 94% seen once. Indicated time point: newly diagnosed, previously untreated cHL patient sample. The sample comprised peripheral blood mononuclear cells (PBMCs). The source is a human donor with classical Hodgkin lymphoma.

The rearrangement joins TRBV11-3 to TRBJ2-7; TRBD2 agrees at 8 bases. Germline V gene sequence: CDR1 SGHNT, CDR2 YENEEA. V was clipped by 3 bases and J by 1 base; unmatched bases: 14. The CDR3 is 18 residues long. CDR3 DNA sequence: TGTGCCAGCAGCTTTAGTCCGGGGGGGCTAGCGAGTTCCTACGAGCAGTACTTC. Translated, it gives CASSFSPGGLASSYEQYF. The whole variable domain, filled in from reference TRBV11-3 and TRBJ2-7, reads EAGVVQSPRYKIIEKKQPVAFWCNPISGHNTLYWYLQNLGQGPELLIRYENEEAVDDSQLPKDRFSAERLKGVDSTLKIQPAELGDSAVYLCASSFSPGGLASSYEQYFGPGTRLTVT.

This CDR3 reads CASSPRRDDEQFF. Written as DNA, the CDR3 is TGTGCCAGCTCACCCCGTCGGGACGATGAGCAGTTCTTC. The V and J genes are TRBV18 and TRBJ2-1, with D possibly being TRBD1 or TRBD2 (5 bases each). The V and J ends lost 3 bases and 8 bases respectively, with 11 bases between them. CDR1 KGHSH and CDR2 LQKENI come from the germline V gene. The CDR3 runs to 13 residues. Combining the CDR3 with reference TRBV18 and TRBJ2-1 gives the whole variable domain NAGVMQNPRHLVRRRGQEARLRCSPMKGHSHVYWYRQLPEEGLKFMVYLQKENIIDESGMPKERFSAEFPKEGPSILRIQQVVRGDSAAYFCASSPRRDDEQFFGPGTRLTVL.

This clone was detected once. The chain joins TRBV5-1 to TRBJ2-1, with 8 bases that match TRBD2. V shed 0 bases and J 7 bases; nucleotides not matched to a gene: 9. This CDR3 has 16 amino acids. Germline V gives CDR1 SGHRS, CDR2 YFSETQ. CDR3 coding DNA: TGCGCCAGCAGCTTGGATGCGGGAGGAGGCAATAATGAGCAGTTCTTC. This encodes CASSLDAGGGNNEQFF.

The chain has TRBV19 and TRBJ2-1, with D perhaps matching TRBD1 or TRBD2 (5 bases each). The CDR3 runs 16 residues. Per the germline V gene, CDR1 is LNHDA and CDR2 is SQIVND (reference sequence). Trimming shortened V by 6 bases and J by 2 bases, and 17 bases separated the two germline ends. The CDR3 sequence is CASRPGSKSPYNEQFF. CDR3 DNA: TGTGCCAGTAGGCCAGGGAGTAAAAGTCCCTACAATGAGCAGTTCTTC.

The rearrangement links TRBV7-2 to TRBJ2-7; D is ambiguous. Trimming cost V 1 base and J 2 bases, with 9 bases left between them. The CDR3 runs 14 residues. CDR1 and CDR2 (germline): SGHTA, FQGNSA. CDR3 nucleotides: TGTGCCAGCAGCTTAGTATTCAGTACCTACGAGCAGTACTTC. Its translation is CASSLVFSTYEQYF.

The chain carries TRBV9 and TRBJ2-3, with unresolved D. V was shortened by 0 bases and J by 5 bases, with 4 bases between the two germline ends. Germline lookup yields CDR1 SGDLS and CDR2 YYNGEE. The CDR3 runs to 12 residues. CDR3 nucleotides: TGTGCCAGCAGCGTAGGGGAAGATACGCAGTATTTT. This gives the protein CASSVGEDTQYF.

The chain joins TRBV6-5 to TRBJ1-5, with D perhaps TRBD1 (6 bases). V shed 6 bases and J shed 4 bases, with 10 bases lying between them. The germline V gene encodes CDR1 MNHEY and CDR2 SVGAGI. CDR3 length: 13 amino acids. The CDR3 nucleotides read TGTGCCAGCAGACGCACAGGGAATCAGCCCCAGCATTTT. It is translated as CASRRTGNQPQHF.

This clone was detected only once. The chain recombines TRBV5-6 with TRBJ1-4; no clear D. The CDR3 is 16 amino acids. V was shortened by 1 base and J by 0 bases, with 10 bases between the two germline ends. Per the germline V gene, CDR1 is SGHDT and CDR2 is YYEEEE. CDR3 region: CASSLRTGATNEKLFF. CDR3 in DNA: TGTGCCAGCAGCTTGAGAACGGGTGCAACTAATGAAAAACTGTTTTTT.

This sequence joins TRBV25-1 and TRBJ1-2; 7 bases are shared with TRBD1. Germline CDR1 is MGHDK and CDR2 is SYGVNS. After removal of 5 bases from V and 3 bases from J, the junction contained 6 bases not matched to a gene. This CDR3 comprises 14 residues. The CDR3 is CASSPGQSYYGYTF. In nucleotides, the CDR3 is TGTGCCAGCAGTCCGGGACAGTCCTACTATGGCTACACCTTC.

The J gene is TRBJ2-3, the V gene TRBV4-3, with 12 bases matching TRBD2. This CDR3 spans 17 amino acids. Unmatched junction bases numbered 11, after V lost 1 base and J lost 9 bases. Per germline, CDR1 LGHNA and CDR2 YSLEER. Here the CDR3 reads CASSQVSSGGAWGTQYF. The CDR3 DNA reads as TGCGCCAGCAGCCAAGTCTCTAGCGGGGGGGCCTGGGGGACGCAGTATTTT.

V gene TRBV27 combines with J gene TRBJ1-1; possibly TRBD1 for D (5 bases). Germline CDR1 MNHEY, CDR2 SMNVEV (reference sequence). CDR3 length: 15 residues. V gave up 1 base and J gave up 2 bases, with 11 bases separating them. This CDR3 reads CASSLLGGPNTEAFF. CDR3 DNA: TGTGCCAGCAGTTTATTGGGGGGACCAAACACTGAAGCTTTCTTT.

The V gene is TRBV19, the J gene TRBJ2-1; 8 nucleotides line up with TRBD2. The trim removed 1 base at V and 2 bases at J, leaving 1 base unmatched. The CDR3 consists of 15 residues. From germline, CDR1 is LNHDA and CDR2 SQIVND (reference sequence). The CDR3 DNA reads as TGTGCCAGTAGTATAGGGGGACTAGCCTACAATGAGCAGTTCTTC. This translates into CASSIGGLAYNEQFF.

The rearrangement joins TRBV27 to TRBJ1-2; 8 nucleotides line up with TRBD1. The CDR3 loop spans 13 amino acids. Trimming removed 4 bases from V and 2 bases from J; junction bases left unmatched: 0. From germline, CDR1 is MNHEY and CDR2 SMNVEV (reference sequence). In DNA, the CDR3 is TGTGCCAGCAGTTGGACAGGGAACTATGGCTACACCTTC. Translated: CASSWTGNYGYTF.

The rearrangement joins TRBV27 to TRBJ2-7; 7 bases fit TRBD2. Germline V lookup: CDR1 MNHEY, CDR2 SMNVEV (reference sequence). The CDR3 consists of 15 residues. V trimming: 1 base; J trimming: 2 bases; junction bases outside the gene matches: 5. CDR3 nucleotides: TGTGCCAGCAGTTTATTAGGCGGGAGAACCTACGAGCAGTACTTC. Protein product: CASSLLGGRTYEQYF.

This clone has only one observation. This chain links TRBV10-3 with TRBJ2-2, with 9 bases identical to TRBD1. V shed 10 bases, J shed 4 bases, and the junction held 4 bases outside the gene matches. CDR1 ENHRY and CDR2 SYGVKD come from the germline V gene. The CDR3 runs to 13 residues. The CDR3 coding sequence is TGTGCCAACTCACAGGGGGCCACCGGGGAGCTGTTTTTT. It translates to CANSQGATGELFF.

This sequence joins TRBV7-5 and TRBJ2-3; no DNA check was done on the table's D call, TRBD2. TRBV7-5 counts as a pseudogene. The CDR3 runs to 19 residues. Here the CDR3 DNA reads TGTGTCAGAAGCTTAGGGGGGACAGCCGGGACTAGCTTCCCAGATACGCAGTATTTT. Its translation: CVRSLGGTAGTSFPDTQYF.

CDR3 region: CASSQDLGDSSYEQYF. CDR3 DNA: TGTGCCAGCAGCCAAGATTTAGGGGACAGCTCCTACGAGCAGTACTTC. The J gene is TRBJ2-7, the V gene TRBV4-2; 7 bases line up with TRBD1. This CDR3 contains 16 residues. V shed 0 bases and J 0 bases; nucleotides not matched to a gene: 5. CDR1 is LGHNA, CDR2 YNFKEQ, per germline.

In the case of this clone: A read error may produce the germline difference seen at one junction end. This CDR3 is also generated by other DNA sequences in the sample. The V call is TRBV19, the J call TRBJ1-1; perhaps TRBD1 as D (6 bases). Per the germline V gene, CDR1 is LNHDA and CDR2 is SQIVND (reference sequence). The CDR3 length is 14 residues. The CDR3 loop reads CASSMGARSTEAFF. CDR3 DNA: TGTGCCAGCAGTATGGGGGCGAGGAGCACTGAAGCTTTCTTT. Drawing the rest from reference TRBV19 and TRBJ1-1, the complete variable domain is DGGITQSPKYLFRKEGQNVTLSCEQNLNHDAMYWYRQDPGQGLRLIYYSQIVNDFQKGDIAEGYSVSREKKESFPLTVTSAQKNPTAFYLCASSMGARSTEAFFGQGTRLTVV.

The chain is built from TRBV30 and TRBJ2-2; D ambiguous. V was trimmed by 2 bases and J by 9 bases, leaving 10 bases between them. The CDR3 runs to 12 residues. Looked up from germline, CDR1 is GTSNPN and CDR2 is SVGIG (reference sequence). The CDR3 coding sequence is TGTGCCTGGAGTCCTTCGCTCCGGGAGCTGTTTTTT. Translation gives CAWSPSLRELFF.

This chain connects TRBV10-1 to TRBJ2-7, with TRBD2 matching 7 bases. CDR3 length: 15 residues. Trimming cost V 0 bases and J 7 bases; bases outside gene matches: 9. Per the germline V gene, CDR1 is WNHNN and CDR2 is SYGVQD (reference sequence). The CDR3 loop reads CASSESGGRAREQYF. The CDR3 bases are TGCGCCAGCAGTGAGTCCGGAGGGAGGGCTCGGGAGCAGTACTTC.

The chain joins TRBV5-5 to TRBJ2-3; a weak D match, TRBD1 (5 bases). Trimming pared 1 base from V and 3 bases from J, leaving 18 bases between. There are 17 residues in the CDR3. Germline loops: CDR1 SGHKS, CDR2 YYEKEE (reference sequence). The CDR3 reads CASSLSLTGATTDTQYF. The CDR3 DNA follows: TGTGCCAGCAGCTTGTCCCTTACAGGCGCGACAACAGATACGCAGTATTTT.